This passage covers 5 T cell receptor beta chains from one sample sequenced in a study of cytomegalovirus exposure and HLA in healthy donors. PCR employed 60 Vbeta and 13 Jbeta primers. Assay: immunoSEQ multiplex PCR; the TCRdb copy retains only in-frame clones and omits some. Of about 240,000 clones listed, 70% to 90% were seen once; the top ten hold 8%. The sample comprised PBMCs. The source is a woman aged 55-70 years in good health and CMV-seropositive.

The rearrangement uses TRBV11-2 and TRBJ2-7; 8 positions match TRBD1. Germline V gives CDR1 SGHAT, CDR2 FQNNGV. This CDR3 contains 13 residues. Trimming removed 5 bases from V and 7 bases from J; junction bases left unmatched: 7. The CDR3 reads CASSPDRDLEQYF. Here the CDR3 DNA reads TGTGCCAGCAGCCCGGACAGGGACTTGGAGCAGTACTTC.

In this sample, this clone turned up once. The V gene is TRBV4-1, the J gene TRBJ2-1; TRBD2 matches at 15 bases. The CDR3 covers 20 residues. Germline V CDR1 and CDR2: MGHRA, YSYEKL. The V gene end was trimmed by 0 bases and the J gene end by 7 bases; junction bases not matched to a gene: 13. CDR3 DNA: TGCGCCAGCAGCCAAGATGGACTAGCGGGAGGGCATTACCTTGGGAATGAGCAGTTCTTC. It specifies CASSQDGLAGGHYLGNEQFF.

The chain recombines TRBV5-4 with TRBJ2-6, with D perhaps TRBD2 (6 bases). The CDR3 is 16 residues long. Trimming took 0 bases from V and 4 from J, leaving 11 bases between them. CDR1 is SGHNT and CDR2 is YYREEE in the germline V gene (reference sequence). The CDR3 protein is CASSLAGGTGANVLTF. Here the CDR3 DNA reads TGTGCCAGCAGCTTGGCCGGGGGAACCGGGGCCAACGTCCTGACTTTC.

This clone has a handful of counts. The chain joins TRBV21-1 to TRBJ2-7; the table's D call TRBD1 went unverified against the DNA. TRBV21-1 is labeled a pseudogene. The CDR3 totals 13 residues. The CDR3 coding sequence is TGTGCCAGTCACCCAGGGCCCAATTACGAGCAGTACTTC. Protein product: CASHPGPNYEQYF.

V gene TRBV30 combines with J gene TRBJ1-1, with D perhaps TRBD1 (5 bases). V lost 4 bases and J lost 6, with 15 bases in between. The CDR3 spans 13 residues. Looked up from germline, CDR1 is GTSNPN and CDR2 is SVGIG (reference sequence). The CDR3 region is CAWKVQGVSEAFF. CDR3 in DNA: TGTGCCTGGAAAGTCCAGGGTGTGTCTGAAGCTTTCTTT.